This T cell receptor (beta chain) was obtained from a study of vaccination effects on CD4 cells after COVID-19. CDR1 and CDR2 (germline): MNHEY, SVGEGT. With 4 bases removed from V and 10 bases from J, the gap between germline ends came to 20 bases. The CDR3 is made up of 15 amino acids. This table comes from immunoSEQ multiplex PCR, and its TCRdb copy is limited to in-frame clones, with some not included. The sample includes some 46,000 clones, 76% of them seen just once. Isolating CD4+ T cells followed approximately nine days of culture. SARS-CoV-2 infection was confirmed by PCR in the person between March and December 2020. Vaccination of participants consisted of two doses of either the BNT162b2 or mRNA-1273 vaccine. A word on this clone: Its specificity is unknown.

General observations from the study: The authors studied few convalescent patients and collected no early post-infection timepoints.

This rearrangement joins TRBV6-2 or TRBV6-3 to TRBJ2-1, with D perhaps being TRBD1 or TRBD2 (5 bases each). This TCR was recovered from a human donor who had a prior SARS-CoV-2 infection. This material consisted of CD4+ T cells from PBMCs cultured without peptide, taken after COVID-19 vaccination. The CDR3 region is CASSSHGDRAHEQFF. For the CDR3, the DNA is TGTGCCAGCAGTTCCCACGGGGACCGCGCGCACGAGCAGTTCTTC.